The rows below give T cell receptor beta chains drawn from one sample of a study of cytomegalovirus exposure and HLA in healthy donors. TCRdb's table, derived via immunoSEQ multiplex PCR, lists solely in-frame clones and lacks some. The sample gives 160,000 or so clones, roughly 79% of which show up once; around 1.5% is in the top ten. What was sequenced was PBMCs. Every receptor here comes from a middle-aged man in good health and CMV-seronegative. The CDR3 runs from the conserved cysteine through the conserved F or W. Fields, in order: clone size, D gene, V gene, J gene, CDR3 protein, CDR3 DNA. A D gene is named only where the DNA matches it firmly. The listing skips clone size in some rows; elsewhere it reads once, few, many or a size class.

clone size: -; D gene: -; V gene: TRBV18; J gene: TRBJ2-5; CDR3 protein: CASSPPEGSAETQYF; CDR3 DNA: TGTGCCAGCTCACCACCGGAGGGTTCAGCTGAGACCCAGTACTTC
clone size: -; D gene: -; V gene: TRBV28; J gene: TRBJ1-3; CDR3 protein: CASSSLTGHSGNTIYF; CDR3 DNA: TGTGCCAGCAGTTCCCTTACAGGCCACTCTGGAAACACCATATATTTT
clone size: -; D gene: -; V gene: TRBV5-4; J gene: TRBJ1-2; CDR3 protein: CASSLEGLGGYTF; CDR3 DNA: TGTGCCAGCAGCTTGGAGGGACTGGGGGGCTACACCTTC
clone size: -; D gene: TRBD1; V gene: TRBV19; J gene: TRBJ1-5; CDR3 protein: CASSIESGGKPQHF; CDR3 DNA: TGTGCCAGTAGTATTGAGTCAGGGGGTAAGCCCCAGCATTTT
clone size: -; D gene: -; V gene: TRBV28; J gene: TRBJ1-2; CDR3 protein: CASVRGSYGYTF; CDR3 DNA: TGTGCCAGCGTCAGGGGTAGCTATGGCTACACCTTC
clone size: -; D gene: -; V gene: TRBV10-2; J gene: TRBJ2-1; CDR3 protein: CASSRRPQFF; CDR3 DNA: TGCGCCAGCAGTCGGAGACCGCAGTTCTTC
clone size: -; D gene: TRBD1; V gene: TRBV30; J gene: TRBJ1-2; CDR3 protein: CAWDRGQGAPRGDYGYTF; CDR3 DNA: TGTGCCTGGGATAGGGGACAGGGGGCGCCCCGGGGGGACTATGGCTACACCTTC
clone size: -; D gene: -; V gene: TRBV18; J gene: TRBJ1-1; CDR3 protein: CASSPGEGEAFF; CDR3 DNA: TGTGCCAGCTCACCGGGCGAAGGAGAAGCTTTCTTT
clone size: -; D gene: TRBD2; V gene: TRBV5-1; J gene: TRBJ2-5; CDR3 protein: CASSLETSGSGETQYF; CDR3 DNA: TGCGCCAGCAGCTTGGAAACTAGCGGGTCGGGAGAGACCCAGTACTTC
clone size: -; D gene: -; V gene: TRBV7-3; J gene: TRBJ2-2; CDR3 protein: CASSLRDTTGELFF; CDR3 DNA: TGTGCCAGCAGCTTAAGAGACACCACCGGGGAGCTGTTTTTT
clone size: -; D gene: TRBD2; V gene: TRBV7-9; J gene: TRBJ2-1; CDR3 protein: CSSSSDLAGTYNEQFF; CDR3 DNA: TGTTCCAGCAGCTCGGATCTAGCGGGAACCTACAATGAGCAGTTCTTC
clone size: many; D gene: -; V gene: TRBV10-3; J gene: TRBJ1-5; CDR3 protein: CAISQGGNQPQHF; CDR3 DNA: TGTGCCATTTCCCAAGGGGGCAATCAGCCCCAGCATTTT
clone size: -; D gene: -; V gene: TRBV20-1; J gene: TRBJ1-2; CDR3 protein: CSAPLAYGYTF; CDR3 DNA: TGCAGTGCCCCCTTGGCCTATGGCTACACCTTC
clone size: -; D gene: -; V gene: TRBV7-9; J gene: TRBJ1-1; CDR3 protein: CASSLARQVLTEAFF; CDR3 DNA: TGTGCCAGCAGCTTAGCCAGACAGGTTTTAACTGAAGCTTTCTTT
clone size: -; D gene: -; V gene: TRBV9; J gene: TRBJ1-1; CDR3 protein: CASRAQGFGTEAFF; CDR3 DNA: TGTGCCAGCAGGGCTCAGGGTTTTGGCACTGAAGCTTTCTTT
clone size: -; D gene: -; V gene: TRBV27; J gene: TRBJ2-5; CDR3 protein: CASGAGWGAGVKETQYF; CDR3 DNA: TGTGCCAGCGGGGCCGGCTGGGGGGCGGGAGTAAAAGAGACCCAGTACTTC
clone size: -; D gene: -; V gene: TRBV19; J gene: TRBJ1-1; CDR3 protein: CASRGGGGAFF; CDR3 DNA: TGTGCCAGTAGAGGAGGGGGGGGAGCTTTCTTT
clone size: -; D gene: -; V gene: TRBV11-2; J gene: TRBJ2-7; CDR3 protein: CASTSLKTSTSRISYEQYF; CDR3 DNA: TGTGCCAGCACCTCCCTCAAGACGTCAACTAGCAGAATCTCCTACGAGCAGTACTTC
clone size: few; D gene: -; V gene: TRBV30; J gene: TRBJ2-1; CDR3 protein: CAWGEGFGGNEQFF; CDR3 DNA: TGTGCCTGGGGAGAGGGCTTTGGAGGCAATGAGCAGTTCTTC
clone size: -; D gene: TRBD1; V gene: TRBV5-1; J gene: TRBJ1-5; CDR3 protein: CASSAGTDQPQHF; CDR3 DNA: TGCGCCAGCAGCGCCGGGACAGATCAGCCCCAGCATTTT
clone size: -; D gene: TRBD1; V gene: TRBV28; J gene: TRBJ2-1; CDR3 protein: CASSSSGGSAWGEQFF; CDR3 DNA: TGTGCCAGCAGTTCATCAGGGGGAAGCGCTTGGGGGGAGCAGTTCTTC
clone size: -; D gene: TRBD2; V gene: TRBV5-6; J gene: TRBJ2-1; CDR3 protein: CASSFIGREGQNEQFF; CDR3 DNA: TGTGCCAGCAGCTTCATTGGGCGGGAGGGCCAGAATGAGCAGTTCTTC
clone size: -; D gene: TRBD2; V gene: TRBV2; J gene: TRBJ2-3; CDR3 protein: CARSSGGTDTQYF; CDR3 DNA: TGTGCCAGGTCTAGCGGGGGCACAGATACGCAGTATTTT
clone size: -; D gene: TRBD2; V gene: TRBV6-1; J gene: TRBJ2-5; CDR3 protein: CASNPSGGLEQYF; CDR3 DNA: TGTGCCAGCAATCCTAGCGGGGGGTTGGAGCAGTACTTC
clone size: -; D gene: -; V gene: TRBV2; J gene: TRBJ2-5; CDR3 protein: CASSEAGGEWAQYF; CDR3 DNA: TGTGCCAGCAGTGAAGCAGGTGGGGAGTGGGCCCAGTACTTC
clone size: -; D gene: -; V gene: TRBV19; J gene: TRBJ1-2; CDR3 protein: CASGYGYTF; CDR3 DNA: TGTGCCAGCGGTTATGGCTACACCTTC
clone size: -; D gene: -; V gene: TRBV29-1; J gene: TRBJ2-1; CDR3 protein: CSGRTAAYNEQFF; CDR3 DNA: TGCAGCGGCCGAACGGCGGCATACAATGAGCAGTTCTTC
clone size: few; D gene: TRBD1; V gene: TRBV6-5; J gene: TRBJ1-1; CDR3 protein: CASMRGQGAFF; CDR3 DNA: TGTGCCAGCATGAGGGGACAGGGTGCTTTCTTT
clone size: -; D gene: -; V gene: TRBV5-1; J gene: TRBJ2-1; CDR3 protein: CASSFGGANEQFF; CDR3 DNA: TGCGCCAGCAGCTTTGGAGGGGCCAATGAGCAGTTCTTC
clone size: once; D gene: -; V gene: TRBV27; J gene: TRBJ1-1; CDR3 protein: CASSSYGRAFF; CDR3 DNA: TGTGCCAGCAGTTCCTACGGGAGAGCTTTCTTT
clone size: -; D gene: -; V gene: TRBV11-2; J gene: TRBJ1-1; CDR3 protein: CASTLDGEYTEAFF; CDR3 DNA: TGTGCCAGCACTCTAGATGGGGAGTACACTGAAGCTTTCTTT
clone size: -; D gene: -; V gene: TRBV11-2; J gene: TRBJ1-1; CDR3 protein: CASSRTERKVFF; CDR3 DNA: TGTGCCAGCAGCAGGACAGAGAGGAAGGTCTTCTTT
clone size: -; D gene: TRBD1; V gene: TRBV27; J gene: TRBJ1-2; CDR3 protein: CASSLRTGGGYGYTF; CDR3 DNA: TGTGCCAGCAGTTTAAGGACAGGGGGCGGCTATGGCTACACCTTC
clone size: -; D gene: -; V gene: TRBV18; J gene: TRBJ2-1; CDR3 protein: CASSPPGYEQFF; CDR3 DNA: TGTGCCAGCTCACCTCCCGGGTATGAGCAGTTCTTC
clone size: -; D gene: TRBD1; V gene: TRBV6-1; J gene: TRBJ1-2; CDR3 protein: CASREPGTGIGYTF; CDR3 DNA: TGTGCCAGCAGAGAGCCCGGGACAGGGATTGGCTACACCTTC
clone size: -; D gene: -; V gene: TRBV7-9; J gene: TRBJ1-2; CDR3 protein: CSSSLAWADPNYGYTF; CDR3 DNA: TGTTCCAGCAGCTTAGCGTGGGCAGATCCTAACTATGGCTACACCTTC
clone size: -; D gene: TRBD1; V gene: TRBV7-2; J gene: TRBJ1-2; CDR3 protein: CASSLDRGPYGYTF; CDR3 DNA: TGTGCCAGCAGCTTAGACAGGGGACCCTATGGCTACACCTTC
clone size: -; D gene: TRBD2; V gene: TRBV5-1; J gene: TRBJ2-5; CDR3 protein: CASSSTSGQETQYF; CDR3 DNA: TGCGCCAGCAGCTCAACTAGCGGCCAAGAGACCCAGTACTTC
clone size: few; D gene: -; V gene: TRBV7-9; J gene: TRBJ2-7; CDR3 protein: CASSLAGSEQYF; CDR3 DNA: TGTGCCAGCAGCTTAGCTGGTAGCGAGCAGTACTTC
clone size: -; D gene: TRBD1; V gene: TRBV5-1; J gene: TRBJ2-1; CDR3 protein: CATTAGGGYNEQFF; CDR3 DNA: TGCGCCACCACGGCAGGGGGCGGGTACAATGAGCAGTTCTTC
clone size: once; D gene: TRBD1; V gene: TRBV30; J gene: TRBJ2-1; CDR3 protein: CAWSEQGYNEQFF; CDR3 DNA: TGTGCCTGGAGTGAACAGGGGTACAATGAGCAGTTCTTC
clone size: -; D gene: TRBD1; V gene: TRBV6-4; J gene: TRBJ2-7; CDR3 protein: CASSPDRASYEQYF; CDR3 DNA: TGTGCCAGCTCCCCCGACAGGGCCTCCTACGAGCAGTACTTC
clone size: -; D gene: -; V gene: TRBV7-9; J gene: TRBJ2-7; CDR3 protein: CSSSLVSYEQYF; CDR3 DNA: TGTTCCAGCAGCTTAGTGAGTTACGAGCAGTACTTC
clone size: -; D gene: -; V gene: TRBV13; J gene: TRBJ2-3; CDR3 protein: CASSPGGQGGQYF; CDR3 DNA: TGTGCCAGCAGCCCAGGGGGGCAGGGGGGACAGTATTTT
clone size: once; D gene: -; V gene: TRBV28; J gene: TRBJ1-2; CDR3 protein: CASRNFKATGHNYGYTF; CDR3 DNA: TGTGCCAGCAGGAACTTTAAGGCGACAGGACACAATTATGGCTACACCTTC
clone size: -; D gene: -; V gene: TRBV7-3; J gene: TRBJ2-1; CDR3 protein: CASSLSQGKDNEQFF; CDR3 DNA: TGCGCCAGCAGCTTATCACAGGGTAAGGACAATGAGCAGTTCTTC
clone size: -; D gene: -; V gene: TRBV7-2; J gene: TRBJ1-3; CDR3 protein: CASSLAGAGFSGNTIYF; CDR3 DNA: TGTGCCAGCAGCTTAGCGGGGGCAGGGTTCTCTGGAAACACCATATATTTT
clone size: -; D gene: -; V gene: TRBV27; J gene: TRBJ2-1; CDR3 protein: CASSLSKGNEQFF; CDR3 DNA: TGTGCCAGCAGTTTAAGTAAGGGGAATGAGCAGTTCTTC
clone size: -; D gene: -; V gene: TRBV5-1; J gene: TRBJ1-2; CDR3 protein: CASSLGTYPQHGYTF; CDR3 DNA: TGCGCCAGCAGCTTGGGGACATACCCGCAGCATGGCTACACCTTC